The rows below give T cell receptor beta chains drawn from one sample of a study of blood T cell repertoires in COVID-19. Here immunoSEQ multiplex PCR was the method, and the copy in TCRdb shows in-frame clones only, minus some. The profile shows some 270,000 clones, roughly nine tenths of them singletons. Sequenced material: peripheral blood. These TCRs come from a woman in her thirties or forties who had recovered from COVID-19. Each CDR3 is given without its conserved first and last residue.

cdr3_aa	j_call	v_call	cdr3_length
ASSQENRVKAF	TRBJ1-1	TRBV4-1	11
ASSQSAYSGRDNEQF	TRBJ2-1	TRBV6-2/TRBV6-3	15
ASSLSGFQETQY	TRBJ2-5	TRBV5-6	12
ASSLGAGGPGEQF	TRBJ2-1	TRBV5-1	13
ASSYSRRGQENQPQH	TRBJ1-5	TRBV6-2/TRBV6-3	15
ASSIDFPGTPYLAQH	TRBJ1-5	TRBV19	15
ASSLNTGSNQPQH	TRBJ1-5	TRBV5-1	13
ASSPTGQGAGGELF	TRBJ2-2	TRBV7-3	14
ASSSSQGSEKLF	TRBJ1-4	TRBV27	12
ASSVEAVTGELF	TRBJ2-2	TRBV9	12
ASSLDGRGTYGYT	TRBJ1-2	TRBV7-9	13
ASSLFAVLSTDTQY	TRBJ2-3	TRBV5-4	14
ASGYKGTSGSCTQY	TRBJ2-3	TRBV23-1	14
ASSQEENRGLSSGYT	TRBJ1-2	TRBV4-2	15
ASSVSRTTYEQY	TRBJ2-7	TRBV2	12
ASSLAGASGSQETQY	TRBJ2-5	TRBV5-1	15
ASSPTEVGNTIY	TRBJ1-3	TRBV18	12
ASSPGQGYGYT	TRBJ1-2	TRBV2	11
ASSPQSNRETEAF	TRBJ1-1	TRBV18	13
ASSPVEGREFYNEQF	TRBJ2-1	TRBV28	15
ASSMGAGGTTDTQY	TRBJ2-3	TRBV11-3	14
ASGADTGNQETQY	TRBJ2-5	TRBV2	13
ASSQARFRGLSEAF	TRBJ1-1	TRBV3-1/TRBV3-2	14
ASSPDRSYGYT	TRBJ1-2	TRBV18	11
ASSLAGALETQY	TRBJ2-5	TRBV2	12
ASSNSQGNQPQH	TRBJ1-5	TRBV19	12
ASSLVSLSQETQY	TRBJ2-5	TRBV5-1	13
ASSIGRGTGVQPQH	TRBJ1-5	TRBV19	14
ASSQTSGRARKFETQY	TRBJ2-5	TRBV27	16
ASHRRDRANEQY	TRBJ2-7	TRBV10-1	12
ASSIVGSKEAF	TRBJ1-1	TRBV19	11
ASSQVRARKLF	TRBJ1-4	TRBV3-1/TRBV3-2	11
ASSATGNTEAF	TRBJ1-1	TRBV7-3	11
ASSTGDLYNEQF	TRBJ2-1	TRBV5-4	12
ASSLDLAGGLYNEQF	TRBJ2-1	TRBV7-9	15
ASSEAGVRGEQF	TRBJ2-1	TRBV6-1	12
ASSELSQAGF	TRBJ1-1	TRBV2	10
AWNLFGGTEAF	TRBJ1-1	TRBV30	11
TSGIAGDQETQY	TRBJ2-5	TRBV1	12
ASSQGAGGPPDTQY	TRBJ2-3	TRBV4-1	14
ASSLRLAGDAQY	TRBJ2-3	TRBV6-5	12
ASSFRQGAGRANYGYT	TRBJ1-2	TRBV4-1	16
ASSEGAHGQPQH	TRBJ1-5	TRBV2	12
ASSRAYNEQF	TRBJ2-1	TRBV5-1	10
SASPGGVDGYT	TRBJ1-2	TRBV20-1	11
ASSRGGGADYNEQF	TRBJ2-1	TRBV6-4	14